The next 22 T cell receptor beta chains were all read from a single sample in a study of blood T cell repertoires in COVID-19. Profiling relied on immunoSEQ multiplex PCR, and the TCRdb table lists in-frame clones only, not all of them. The table lists about 200,000 clones, 88% of them singletons. The sequencing input was peripheral blood. The receptors here all came from a man aged 18 to 30 with active or convalescent COVID-19.

This clone appeared once. V and J are TRBV5-1 and TRBJ1-1; 10 positions match TRBD1. From germline, CDR1 is SGHRS and CDR2 YFSETQ. This CDR3 contains 14 residues. The J segment lost 5 bases and the V segment lost 2 bases, leaving 3 bases of the junction unmatched. In nucleotides, the CDR3 is TGCGCCAGCAGCTTCCGGACAGGGGGGACTGAAGCTTTCTTT. Residues: CASSFRTGGTEAFF.

The chain is built from TRBV19 and TRBJ2-1; D unresolved. Germline CDR1 is LNHDA and CDR2 is SQIVND (reference sequence). With 1 base removed from V and 0 bases from J, the gap between germline ends came to 7 bases. The length of the CDR3 is 15 residues. The CDR3 DNA is TGTGCCAGTAGTATAGGGGCGAGCTCCTACAATGAGCAGTTCTTC. It codes for CASSIGASSYNEQFF.

This sequence joins TRBV5-1 and TRBJ1-1, with a possible D match to TRBD1 (5 bases). Trimming shortened V by 3 bases and J by 1 base, and 10 bases separated the two germline ends. CDR3 size: 14 residues. The germline CDR1 and CDR2 sequences are SGHRS and YFSETQ. This CDR3 reads CASSSLTGNTEAFF. CDR3 DNA sequence: TGCGCCAGCAGCTCCCTTACAGGGAACACTGAAGCTTTCTTT.

The rearrangement joins TRBV6-1 to TRBJ2-2; 10 bases are a match to TRBD2. There are 16 residues in the CDR3. Germline CDR1 is MNHNS and CDR2 is SASEGT. V lost 5 bases, J lost 2 bases, and 5 bases stayed unmatched. CDR3 coding DNA: TGTGCCAGCAGTCAAGGACTAGCGGAAAACACCGGGGAGCTGTTTTTT. Residues: CASSQGLAENTGELFF.

This chain links TRBV23-1 with TRBJ2-7, with 7 bases aligning to TRBD1. TRBV23-1 is designated an ORF whose function remains uncertain. V lost 2 bases and J lost 3; bases outside the gene matches: 16. The CDR3 has 18 residues. CDR3 residues: CASSQKEEDRELIYEQYF. The CDR3 coding sequence is TGCGCCAGCAGTCAAAAAGAGGAAGACAGGGAGCTCATCTACGAGCAGTACTTC.

CDR3 DNA: TGTGCCAGCAGCCGAACAGGAGATAAAGCTTTCTTT. Encoded protein: CASSRTGDKAFF. V and J are TRBV7-9 and TRBJ1-1; D might be TRBD1 (5 bases). In germline, CDR1 is SEHNR, CDR2 FQNEAQ (reference sequence). With 5 bases removed from V and 9 bases from J, the gap between germline ends came to 13 bases. The CDR3 is 12 amino acids.

This clone was seen a single time. The chain links TRBV10-2 to TRBJ1-6, with D possibly matching TRBD1 (6 bases). The ends were cut back, 6 bases at V and 6 bases at J, with 18 bases in the middle. This CDR3 has 16 residues. From germline, CDR1 is WSHSY and CDR2 SAAADI. The CDR3 nucleotides are TGCGCCAGCAGCCTCAACCCAGGGGACCTTAATTCACCCCTCCACTTT. Translating it yields CASSLNPGDLNSPLHF.

The genes are TRBV20-1 and TRBJ2-1; 7 bases are a match to TRBD2. Trimming at V came to 3 bases and at J to 8 bases, leaving 1 base not matched to a gene. Germline V gene lookup returns CDR1 DFQATT and CDR2 SNEGSKA (reference sequence). The CDR3 has 11 amino acids. The CDR3 loop is CSARTSYEQFF. In DNA form, the CDR3 reads TGCAGTGCTAGGACTAGCTATGAGCAGTTCTTC.

This chain links TRBV19 with TRBJ1-1, with D perhaps TRBD1 (5 bases). The germline V gene has CDR1 LNHDA and CDR2 SQIVND (reference sequence). This CDR3 is built from 16 residues. Deletions cut 6 bases from V and 1 base from J, with 18 bases between. The CDR3, as DNA: TGTGCCAGTAGCCACGGGGGTGGTGGAGGGAACACTGAAGCTTTCTTT. It encodes CASSHGGGGGNTEAFF.

The chain employs TRBV29-1 and TRBJ2-1; 10 bases agree with TRBD2. The CDR3 totals 14 residues. Looked up from germline, CDR1 is SQVTM and CDR2 is ANQGSEA. V shed 3 bases, J shed 2 bases, and the junction held 1 base outside the gene matches. The CDR3 reads CSVDTSGTYNEQFF. In nucleotides, the CDR3 is TGCAGCGTTGATACTAGCGGGACCTACAATGAGCAGTTCTTC.

The chain combines TRBV3-1 (or the pseudogene TRBV3-2) with TRBJ2-2; no firm D call. This CDR3 spans 15 amino acids. V lost 0 bases, J lost 4 bases, and 9 bases lay in between. Germline V gene sequence: CDR1 LGHDT, CDR2 YNNKEL (reference sequence). The CDR3 DNA follows: TGTGCCAGCAGCCAAGAAGCGACGGGCACCGGGGAGCTGTTTTTT. It is translated as CASSQEATGTGELFF.

This clone occurred once. V is TRBV6-5 and J is TRBJ2-5; weak D call: TRBD2 (5 bases). The V end lost 2 bases, the J end lost 3 bases, and 13 bases lay between the germline ends. Germline V gene data show CDR1 as MNHEY and CDR2 as SVGAGI. The CDR3 spans 15 residues. CDR3 amino acids: CASSYTAGVEETQYF. As DNA, the CDR3 is TGTGCCAGCAGTTACACAGCCGGGGTAGAAGAGACCCAGTACTTC.

The V call is TRBV2, the J call TRBJ2-1, with D tentatively TRBD1 (6 bases). Germline V CDR1 and CDR2: SNHLY, FYNNEI. This CDR3 comprises 14 residues. Trimming cost V 7 bases and J 2 bases, with 12 bases left between them. CDR3 DNA: TGTGCCAGCAATACAGGGAGTCCCTACAATGAGCAGTTCTTC. It yields the protein CASNTGSPYNEQFF.

V gene TRBV24-1 combines with J gene TRBJ2-1, with D unclear. Trimming pared 5 bases from V and 0 bases from J, leaving 7 bases between. The CDR3 loop spans 14 amino acids. Germline V gene sequence: CDR1 KGHDR, CDR2 SFDVKD. The CDR3 reads CATSAGLSYNEQFF. DNA for the CDR3: TGTGCCACCAGTGCGGGTCTCTCCTACAATGAGCAGTTCTTC.

The chain couples TRBV3-1 (or the pseudogene TRBV3-2) to TRBJ2-2; D is unresolved. This CDR3 comprises 16 residues. The V and J ends lost 1 base and 4 bases respectively, with 13 bases between them. From germline, CDR1 is LGHDT and CDR2 YNNKEL (reference sequence). The CDR3 loop is CASSQVGRSFTGELFF. The CDR3 DNA reads TGTGCCAGCAGCCAAGTCGGTAGGAGTTTCACCGGGGAGCTGTTTTTT.

The V and J genes are TRBV5-1 and TRBJ2-1, with 9 bases that match TRBD1. The CDR3 spans 15 residues. V gave up 5 bases and J gave up 9 bases; unmatched junction bases: 12. From germline, CDR1 is SGHRS and CDR2 YFSETQ. The CDR3 bases are TGCGCCAGCAGTCGCGTCGGGACAGGGTCGCGTGAGCAGTTCTTC. It translates to CASSRVGTGSREQFF.

J is TRBJ2-1 and V is TRBV5-4; maybe TRBD1 (5 bases). Germline V lookup: CDR1 SGHNT, CDR2 YYREEE (reference sequence). The CDR3 contains 15 residues. Between the trimmed V and J ends, which lost 2 bases and 0 bases, there was a span of 9 bases. CDR3 DNA sequence: TGTGCCAGCAGCTTTATCACAGGCTCCTACAATGAGCAGTTCTTC. This encodes CASSFITGSYNEQFF.

This sequence joins TRBV5-4 and TRBJ1-3; 10 nucleotides align to TRBD1. V was clipped by 4 bases and J by 8 bases; unmatched bases: 9. This CDR3 is 15 amino acids long. Per germline, CDR1 SGHNT and CDR2 YYREEE (reference sequence). CDR3 DNA sequence: TGTGCCAGCAGCAGCCGGACAGGGGGTTTAGACACCATATATTTT. This sequence encodes CASSSRTGGLDTIYF.

The chain has TRBV7-8 and TRBJ1-2, with no clear D. Germline V gives CDR1 SGHVS, CDR2 FQNEAQ. There are 12 residues in the CDR3. The V and J ends lost 4 bases and 5 bases respectively, with 8 bases between them. CDR3 loop: CASSSGIYGYTF. CDR3 DNA: TGTGCCAGCAGCTCGGGGATTTATGGCTACACCTTC.

Points on this clone: Other DNA sequences within the sample encode an identical CDR3. The chain is built from TRBV19 and TRBJ1-2, with unresolved D. V lost 2 bases and J 5 bases, leaving 12 bases between the germline ends. The CDR3 is 14 residues long. Looked up from germline, CDR1 is LNHDA and CDR2 is SQIVND (reference sequence). The CDR3 protein is CASSIQGGGYGYTF. In DNA form, the CDR3 reads TGTGCCAGTAGTATACAAGGAGGAGGATATGGCTACACCTTC.

The chain joins TRBV18 to TRBJ2-3, with 9 bases matching TRBD2. The germline CDR1 and CDR2 sequences are KGHSH and LQKENI. The CDR3 contains 16 residues. J lost 0 bases, V lost 4 bases, and 5 bases had no gene match. The CDR3, as DNA: TGTGCCAGCTCACTCCGGACTAGCGCGAGCACAGATACGCAGTATTTT. The encoded protein is CASSLRTSASTDTQYF.

The V and J genes are TRBV7-2 and TRBJ2-7, with a tentative D call TRBD2 (6 bases). Germline V lookup: CDR1 SGHTA, CDR2 FQGNSA. Between the trimmed V and J ends, which lost 0 bases and 4 bases, there was a span of 10 bases. The CDR3 runs to 14 residues. As DNA, the CDR3 is TGTGCCAGCAGCTTAGCCACGGGAGAGTACGAGCAGTACTTC. Encoded protein: CASSLATGEYEQYF.